A single sample is the source of the 14 T cell receptor beta chains below, sequenced in a study of CD8 T cells in ankylosing spondylitis. TCRdb analysed the 5' RACE reads with MiXCR anew, one entry per CDR3 protein. The sample shows under 300,000 distinct CDR3 sequences, roughly 10% of them seen only once. The sample was blood, either unsorted or a sorted T cell fraction (not recorded which). These receptors originate from a male donor with ankylosing spondylitis or in good health (not recorded which).

This rearrangement joins TRBV28 to TRBJ2-1; D gene uncertain. This CDR3 is built from 12 residues. Germline lookup yields CDR1 MDHEN and CDR2 SYDVKM. Deletions cut 2 bases from V and 10 bases from J, with 9 bases between. The CDR3 sequence is CASSLPEEEQFF. In DNA form, the CDR3 reads TGTGCCAGCAGTTTACCAGAAGAGGAGCAGTTCTTC.

The J gene is TRBJ2-3, the V gene TRBV7-3; D remains unclear. Germline CDR1 and CDR2: SGHTA and FQGTGA. The CDR3 runs to 13 residues. V gave up 5 bases and J gave up 5 bases, with 11 bases separating them. The DNA for the CDR3 is TGTGCCAGCAGCCCACGAGGTGTAGATACGCAGTATTTT. Amino acid sequence: CASSPRGVDTQYF.

This clonotype came up many times. The chain is built from TRBV12-3 or TRBV12-4 and TRBJ2-2; D gene ambiguous. V gave up 2 bases and J gave up 0 bases, with 7 bases separating them. CDR3 size: 15 residues. CDR3 in amino acids: CASSLSEANTGELFF. CDR3 nucleotides: TGTGCCAGCAGTTTAAGTGAGGCGAACACCGGGGAGCTGTTTTTT.

This clonotype was observed at least ten times. This chain links TRBV5-1 with TRBJ2-1; D is unclear. Deletions cut 0 bases from V and 0 bases from J, with 10 bases between. This CDR3 has 16 amino acids. Looked up from germline, CDR1 is SGHRS and CDR2 is YFSETQ. CDR3 region: CASSLGAHSSYNEQFF. In DNA form, the CDR3 reads TGCGCCAGCAGCTTGGGTGCACACAGCTCCTACAATGAGCAGTTCTTC.

This clonotype has a count of ten or more. V is TRBV10-3 and J is TRBJ1-5; D perhaps matches TRBD1 (5 bases). This CDR3 region has 13 residues. V was pared by 3 bases and J by 7 bases, with 10 bases between. Per the germline V gene, CDR1 is ENHRY and CDR2 is SYGVKD. The CDR3 loop is CAISEGVRQPQHF. DNA for the CDR3: TGTGCCATCAGTGAAGGGGTACGGCAGCCCCAGCATTTT.

A few counts support this clonotype. The rearrangement links TRBV19 to TRBJ2-2; D ambiguous. This CDR3 spans 16 amino acids. V shed 0 bases and J shed 5 bases, with 13 bases lying between them. Germline-derived CDR1 and CDR2 are LNHDA and SQIVND (reference sequence). CDR3 protein: CASSIDLGESTGELFF. The DNA of the CDR3 is TGTGCCAGTAGTATAGATCTCGGAGAATCTACCGGGGAGCTGTTTTTT.

This clonotype was observed many times. V usage is TRBV5-1 and J usage is TRBJ2-6; no clear D. V gave up 3 bases and J gave up 1 base, with 8 bases separating them. The CDR3 totals 15 residues. Germline V gene sequence: CDR1 SGHRS, CDR2 YFSETQ. CDR3 region: CASSSPGSGANVLTF. In nucleotides, the CDR3 is TGCGCCAGCAGCTCCCCCGGATCTGGGGCCAACGTCCTGACTTTC.

In this sample, this clonotype turned up many times. This chain uses TRBV6-5 with TRBJ2-7, with D perhaps matching TRBD2 (5 bases). Germline V gene sequence: CDR1 MNHEY, CDR2 SVGAGI. This CDR3 region has 12 residues. V gave up 10 bases and J gave up 3 bases, with 13 bases separating them. CDR3 nucleotide sequence: TGTGCCACTGGAGACGGGGTCTACGAGCAGTACTTC. It specifies CATGDGVYEQYF.

This clonotype was counted ten times or more. The rearrangement links TRBV15 to TRBJ1-2, with 7 positions matching TRBD1. With V trimmed by 3 bases and J by 5 bases, 6 bases remained unmatched. From germline, CDR1 is LNHNV and CDR2 YYDKDF (reference sequence). CDR3 size: 14 residues. The CDR3 spells CATSRPGTAYGYTF. The CDR3, as DNA: TGTGCCACCAGCAGGCCGGGGACAGCTTATGGCTACACCTTC.

A remark on this clonotype: Given a much more abundant clone one base away, this may be a read error. V and J are TRBV5-1 and TRBJ2-5; D may be TRBD2 (5 bases). The CDR3 consists of 13 residues. V gave up 7 bases and J gave up 2 bases, with 12 bases separating them. Looked up from germline, CDR1 is SGHRS and CDR2 is YFSETQ. The CDR3, as DNA: TGCGCCAGCTGCAGCGGACTGCAAGAGACCCAGTACTTC. Translated, it gives CASCSGLQETQYF.

The gene calls are TRBV5-5 and TRBJ2-4; D is possibly TRBD1 or TRBD2 (7 bases each). Germline assignment: CDR1 SGHKS and CDR2 YYEKEE (reference sequence). V dropped 3 bases and J dropped 9 bases, with 13 bases sitting between them. The CDR3 sequence is 13 residues long. CDR3 loop: CASSSRGGGIQYF. For the CDR3, the DNA is TGTGCCAGCAGCTCCAGGGGGGGCGGCATTCAGTACTTC.

The chain links TRBV7-2 to TRBJ2-1; D unresolved. The CDR3 has 16 amino acids. V lost 2 bases, J lost 3 bases, and 14 bases lay in between. Germline V gene data show CDR1 as SGHTA and CDR2 as FQGNSA. CDR3 in DNA: TGTGCCAGCAGCTTAATAAGTGGTTACCTCTACAATGAGCAGTTCTTC. It is translated as CASSLISGYLYNEQFF.

There are a few counts of this clonotype. V and J are TRBV11-2 and TRBJ2-3, with 8 positions matching TRBD2. The junction had 11 bases not matched to a gene; V was cut back by 5 bases and J by 4 bases. Germline V CDR1 and CDR2: SGHAT, FQNNGV. CDR3 size: 16 residues. For the CDR3, the DNA is TGTGCCAGCAGCCCCACACCTTCCGGGGGGGCAGATACGCAGTATTTT. Protein sequence: CASSPTPSGGADTQYF.

This chain connects TRBV7-2 to TRBJ2-7; tentative D call: TRBD1 (6 bases). Germline CDR1 reads SGHTA; CDR2 reads FQGNSA. There are 14 residues in the CDR3. Between the trimmed V and J ends, which lost 1 base and 3 bases, there was a span of 10 bases. CDR3 amino acids: CASSLVQGFYEQYF. Written as DNA, the CDR3 is TGTGCCAGCAGCTTAGTTCAGGGGTTCTACGAGCAGTACTTC.